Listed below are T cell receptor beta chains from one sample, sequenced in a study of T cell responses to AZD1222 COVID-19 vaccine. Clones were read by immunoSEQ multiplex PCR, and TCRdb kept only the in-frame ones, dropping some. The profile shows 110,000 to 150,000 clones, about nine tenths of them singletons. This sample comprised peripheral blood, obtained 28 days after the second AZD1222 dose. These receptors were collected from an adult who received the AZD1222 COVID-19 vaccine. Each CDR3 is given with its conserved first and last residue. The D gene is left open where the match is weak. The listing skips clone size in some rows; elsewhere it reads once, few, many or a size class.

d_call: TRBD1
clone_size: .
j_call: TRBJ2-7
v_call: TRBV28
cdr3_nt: TGTGCCAGCAGTCTGGGACAGGGGGCCAACGAGCAGTACTTC
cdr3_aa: CASSLGQGANEQYF

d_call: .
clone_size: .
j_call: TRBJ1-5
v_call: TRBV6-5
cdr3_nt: TGTGCCAGCACCACGATCCTCTCGAACAATCAGCCCCAGCATTTT
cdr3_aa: CASTTILSNNQPQHF

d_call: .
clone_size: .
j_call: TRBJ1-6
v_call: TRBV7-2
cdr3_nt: TGTGCCAGCAGCCCCACAGTAACCGGTTCCCCCCTCCACTTT
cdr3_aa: CASSPTVTGSPLHF

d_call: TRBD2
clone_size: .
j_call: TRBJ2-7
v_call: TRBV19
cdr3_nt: TGTGCCAGTAGTATAGGGGAGACTAGCGGCGAGCAGTACTTC
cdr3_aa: CASSIGETSGEQYF

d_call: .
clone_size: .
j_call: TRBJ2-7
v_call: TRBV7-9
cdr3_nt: TGTGCCAGCAGCCCCGGACTACCAATAGGGGAGCAGTACTTC
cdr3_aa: CASSPGLPIGEQYF

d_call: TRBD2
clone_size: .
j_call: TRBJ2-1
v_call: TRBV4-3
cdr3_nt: TGCGCCAGCAGCCCGGGACTAGAGTACAATGAGCAGTTCTTC
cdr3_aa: CASSPGLEYNEQFF

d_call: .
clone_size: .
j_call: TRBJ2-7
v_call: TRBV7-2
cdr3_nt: TGTGCCAGCAGCTTATTAGGGGACCCCTCTCAGTACTTC
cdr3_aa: CASSLLGDPSQYF

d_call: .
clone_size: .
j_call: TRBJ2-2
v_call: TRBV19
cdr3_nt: TGTGCCAGTAGTTGGGACACGCTAGCCGCCGGGGAGCTGTTTTTT
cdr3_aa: CASSWDTLAAGELFF

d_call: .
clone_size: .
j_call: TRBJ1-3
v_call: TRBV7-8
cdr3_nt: TGTGCCAGCAGCTATCGTGCCCAGCCGGCACCTGGAAACACCATATATTTT
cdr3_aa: CASSYRAQPAPGNTIYF

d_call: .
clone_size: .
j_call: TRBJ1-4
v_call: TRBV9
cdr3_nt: TGTGCCAGCAGCGTAGGGACGCGTGGGGGTAATGAAAAACTGTTTTTT
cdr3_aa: CASSVGTRGGNEKLFF

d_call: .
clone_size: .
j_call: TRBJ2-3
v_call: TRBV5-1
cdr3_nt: TGCGCCAGCAGCTTGGCAGGGGAAAGAGATACGCAGTATTTT
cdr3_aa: CASSLAGERDTQYF

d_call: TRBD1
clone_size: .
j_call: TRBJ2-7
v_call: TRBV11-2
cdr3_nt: TGTGCCAGCAGCTTAAAACAGGGGGTCTCCTACGAGCAGTACTTC
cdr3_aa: CASSLKQGVSYEQYF

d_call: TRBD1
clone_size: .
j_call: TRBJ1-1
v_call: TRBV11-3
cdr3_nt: TGTGCCAGCAGCTTACCCGCCGACAGGGGGAGTATCACTGAAGCTTTCTTT
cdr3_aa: CASSLPADRGSITEAFF

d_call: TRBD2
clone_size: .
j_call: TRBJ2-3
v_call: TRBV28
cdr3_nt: TGTGCCAGCAGTCAAGCGGGATCAGGTGATACGCAGTATTTT
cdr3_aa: CASSQAGSGDTQYF

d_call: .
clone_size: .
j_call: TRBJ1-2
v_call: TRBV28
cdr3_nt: TGTGCCAGCAGTTTTCGAGGGGGACACCTCTATGGCTACACCTTC
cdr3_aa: CASSFRGGHLYGYTF

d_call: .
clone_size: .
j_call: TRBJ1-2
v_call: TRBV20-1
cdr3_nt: TGCAGTGCTATACCGTCCGGAGGCTACACCTTC
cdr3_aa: CSAIPSGGYTF

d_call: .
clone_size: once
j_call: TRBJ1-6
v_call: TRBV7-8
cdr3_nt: TGTGCCAGCAGCCCCAAGGGGGGTTCACCCCTCCACTTT
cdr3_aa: CASSPKGGSPLHF

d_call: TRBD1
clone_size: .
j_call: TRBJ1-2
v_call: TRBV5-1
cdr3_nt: TGCGCCAGCAGCCCCGGGACAGGGGTCGGCTACACCTTC
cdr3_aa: CASSPGTGVGYTF

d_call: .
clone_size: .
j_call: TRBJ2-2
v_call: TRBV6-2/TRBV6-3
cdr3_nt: TGTGCCAGCAGTCAAGACAGCAGGGAGCTGTTTTTT
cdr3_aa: CASSQDSRELFF

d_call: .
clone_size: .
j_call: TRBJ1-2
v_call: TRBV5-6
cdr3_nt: TGTGCCAGCAGCTTGGCTCAGTGGGTTAACTATGGCTACACCTTC
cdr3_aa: CASSLAQWVNYGYTF

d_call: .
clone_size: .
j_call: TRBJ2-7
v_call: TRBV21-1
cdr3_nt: TGTGCCAGCAGCAAAGGCGGGACACCCTACGAGCAGTACTTC
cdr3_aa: CASSKGGTPYEQYF

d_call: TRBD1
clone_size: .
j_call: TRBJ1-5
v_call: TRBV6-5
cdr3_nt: TGTGCCAGCAGTCAGACAGGGTCGGGCAATCAGCCCCAGCATTTT
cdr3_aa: CASSQTGSGNQPQHF

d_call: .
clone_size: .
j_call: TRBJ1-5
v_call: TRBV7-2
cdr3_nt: TGTGCCAGCAGCTTATCGGGGCCGATCAATCAGCCCCAGCATTTT
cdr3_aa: CASSLSGPINQPQHF

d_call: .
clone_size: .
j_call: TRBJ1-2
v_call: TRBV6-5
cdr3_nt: TGTGCCAGCAGTTACTCCTTCGGAGGGGGCTACACCTTC
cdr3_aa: CASSYSFGGGYTF

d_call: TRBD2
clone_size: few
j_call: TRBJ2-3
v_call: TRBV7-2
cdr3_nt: TGTGCCAGCAGCTTAAGGACTAGCGGTTCTAGCACAGATACGCAGTATTTT
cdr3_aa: CASSLRTSGSSTDTQYF

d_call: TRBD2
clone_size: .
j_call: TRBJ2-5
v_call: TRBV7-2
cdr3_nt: TGTGCCAGCAGCTTACAGGGCGGGAGGGGGGAGACCCAGTACTTC
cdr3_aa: CASSLQGGRGETQYF

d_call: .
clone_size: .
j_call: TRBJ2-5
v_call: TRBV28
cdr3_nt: TGTGCCAGCAGTTTACGTCGACTAAGTGTTGGGGAGACCCAGTACTTC
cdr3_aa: CASSLRRLSVGETQYF

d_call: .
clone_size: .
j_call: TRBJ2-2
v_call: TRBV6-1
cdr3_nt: TGTGCCAGCAGTGAACAGGGGAGCGGGGAGCTGTTTTTT
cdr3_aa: CASSEQGSGELFF

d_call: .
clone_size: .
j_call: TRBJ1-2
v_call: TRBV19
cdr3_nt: TGTGCCAGTAGTACCGGTAGGGGCGCAAATGGCTACACCTTC
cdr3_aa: CASSTGRGANGYTF

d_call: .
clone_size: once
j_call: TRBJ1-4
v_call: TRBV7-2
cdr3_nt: TGTGCCAGCAGCTTAGGCGGTCGACTTAATGAAAAACTGTTTTTT
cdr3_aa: CASSLGGRLNEKLFF

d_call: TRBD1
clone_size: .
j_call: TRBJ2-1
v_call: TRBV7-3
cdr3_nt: TGTGCCAGCAGCAACCAACAGGGGGCGAATGAGCAGTTCTTC
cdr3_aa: CASSNQQGANEQFF

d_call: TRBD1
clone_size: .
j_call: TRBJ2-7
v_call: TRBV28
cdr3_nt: TGTGCCAGCAGTTTCCGGACAGGGTCCTTCTACGAGCAGTACTTC
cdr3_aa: CASSFRTGSFYEQYF

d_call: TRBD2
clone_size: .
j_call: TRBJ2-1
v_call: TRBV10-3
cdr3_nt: TGTGCCATCGGACTAGCGGGAGTCAATGAGCAGTTCTTC
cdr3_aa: CAIGLAGVNEQFF

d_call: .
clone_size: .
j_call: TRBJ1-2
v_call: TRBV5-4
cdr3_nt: TGTGCCAGCAGCTTCGGGTATGACTATGGCTACACCTTC
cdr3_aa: CASSFGYDYGYTF

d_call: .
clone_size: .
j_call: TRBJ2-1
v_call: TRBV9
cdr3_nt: TGTGCCAGCAGTCGGGACTCCAATGAGCAGTTCTTC
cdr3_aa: CASSRDSNEQFF

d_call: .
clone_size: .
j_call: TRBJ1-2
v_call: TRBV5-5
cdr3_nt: TGTGCCAGCAGCTTCGAGAGACAAGACCTCGGCTACACCTTC
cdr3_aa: CASSFERQDLGYTF

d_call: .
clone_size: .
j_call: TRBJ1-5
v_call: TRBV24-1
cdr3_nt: TGTGCCACCAGTGATTTGGACAACAATCAGCCCCAGCATTTT
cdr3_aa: CATSDLDNNQPQHF

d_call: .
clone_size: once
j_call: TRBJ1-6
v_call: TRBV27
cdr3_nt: TGTGCCAGCGGGGAGGCTTCACCCCTCCACTTT
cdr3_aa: CASGEASPLHF

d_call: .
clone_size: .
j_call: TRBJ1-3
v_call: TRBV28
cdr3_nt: TGTGCCAGCAGCACCGACAGACGCGCTGGAAACACCATATATTTT
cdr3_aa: CASSTDRRAGNTIYF

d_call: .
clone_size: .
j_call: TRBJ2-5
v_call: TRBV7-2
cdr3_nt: TGTGCCAGCAGCTTCGACAGGCAAGAGACCCAGTACTTC
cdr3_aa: CASSFDRQETQYF

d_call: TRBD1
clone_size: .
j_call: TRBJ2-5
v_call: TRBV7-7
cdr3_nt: TGTGCCAGCAGCTCGGGGACAGGGGGACAGACCCAGTACTTC
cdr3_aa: CASSSGTGGQTQYF

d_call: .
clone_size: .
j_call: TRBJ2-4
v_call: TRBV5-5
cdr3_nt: TGTGCCAGCAGCTTGGCCGGTCAGGTACAAAACATTCAGTACTTC
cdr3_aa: CASSLAGQVQNIQYF

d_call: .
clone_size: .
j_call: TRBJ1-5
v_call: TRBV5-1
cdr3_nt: TGCGCCAGCAGCTTGGGAGGGGATAGCAATCAGCCCCAGCATTTT
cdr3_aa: CASSLGGDSNQPQHF

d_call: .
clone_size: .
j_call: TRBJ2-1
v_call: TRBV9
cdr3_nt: TGTGCCAGCATTCCTGTGAGCTCCTACAATGAGCAGTTCTTC
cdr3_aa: CASIPVSSYNEQFF

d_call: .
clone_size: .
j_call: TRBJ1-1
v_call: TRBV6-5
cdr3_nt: TGTGCCAGCAGTTTCTCACAGGGGAACACTGAAGCTTTCTTT
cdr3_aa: CASSFSQGNTEAFF

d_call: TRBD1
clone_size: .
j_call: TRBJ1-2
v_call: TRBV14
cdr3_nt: TGTGCCAGCAGCCAAGCAGGGACAGGGGTTCATGGCTACACCTTC
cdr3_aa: CASSQAGTGVHGYTF

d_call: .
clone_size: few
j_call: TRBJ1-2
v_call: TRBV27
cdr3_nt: TGTGCCAGCAGTTTAGAGGGACGGTATGGCTACACCTTC
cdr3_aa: CASSLEGRYGYTF

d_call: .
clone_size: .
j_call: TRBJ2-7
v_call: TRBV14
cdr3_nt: TGTGCCAGCAGCCTCGGGACCGCCCTCTACGAGCAGTACTTC
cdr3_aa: CASSLGTALYEQYF

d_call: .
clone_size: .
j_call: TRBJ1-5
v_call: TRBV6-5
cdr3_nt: TGTGCCAGCAGTTACTCGAACAGACCCAATCAGCCCCAGCATTTT
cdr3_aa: CASSYSNRPNQPQHF

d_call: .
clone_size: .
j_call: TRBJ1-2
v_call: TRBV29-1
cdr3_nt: TGCAGCGTTCAACCAGCCCTCACTCGCTACACCTTC
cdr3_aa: CSVQPALTRYTF

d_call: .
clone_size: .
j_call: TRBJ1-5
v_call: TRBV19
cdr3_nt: TGTGCCAGTACCTCACAGGACGCCCGCAATCAGCCCCAGCATTTT
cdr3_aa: CASTSQDARNQPQHF

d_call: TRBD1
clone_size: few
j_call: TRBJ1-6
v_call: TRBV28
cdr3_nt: TGTGCCACCCAATTCAACCAGGGGGCCCCACCCCTCCACTTT
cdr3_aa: CATQFNQGAPPLHF

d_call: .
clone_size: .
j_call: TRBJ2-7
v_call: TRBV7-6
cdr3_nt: TGTGCCAGCAGCTTAGTCCAGGTCAGGGGTAGCGAGCAGTACTTC
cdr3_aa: CASSLVQVRGSEQYF

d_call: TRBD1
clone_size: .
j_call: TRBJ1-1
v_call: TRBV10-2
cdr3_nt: TGCGCCAGTAAACAGGGGGCGGGCACTGAAGCTTTCTTT
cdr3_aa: CASKQGAGTEAFF

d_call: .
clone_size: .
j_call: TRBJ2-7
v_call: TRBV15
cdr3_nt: TGTGCCACCAGCAGACGCGGGGCAGAAGCCGAGCAGTACTTC
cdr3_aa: CATSRRGAEAEQYF

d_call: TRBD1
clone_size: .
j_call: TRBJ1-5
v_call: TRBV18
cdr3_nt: TGTGCCAGCTCCCAACAGGGGGCCTATCAGCCCCAGCATTTT
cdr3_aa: CASSQQGAYQPQHF

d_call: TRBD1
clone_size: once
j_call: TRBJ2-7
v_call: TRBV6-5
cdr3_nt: TGTGCCAGCAGTTACTCCGGACAGGACTACGAGCAGTACTTC
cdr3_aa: CASSYSGQDYEQYF

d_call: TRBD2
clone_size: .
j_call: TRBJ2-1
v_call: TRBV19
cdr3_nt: TGTGCCAGTAGTCGGTCGCTAGCGGGAGGGGCATACAATGAGCAGTTCTTC
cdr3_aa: CASSRSLAGGAYNEQFF

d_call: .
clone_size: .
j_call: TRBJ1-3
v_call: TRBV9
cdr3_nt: TGTGCCAGCAGCCCAAGGGGAGGGGGTGGTGGAAACACCATATATTTT
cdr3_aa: CASSPRGGGGGNTIYF

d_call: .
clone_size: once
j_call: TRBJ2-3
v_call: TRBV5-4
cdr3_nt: TGTGCCTGCCGGGACCGGGACATCAGGGCAGATACGCAGTATTTT
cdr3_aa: CACRDRDIRADTQYF